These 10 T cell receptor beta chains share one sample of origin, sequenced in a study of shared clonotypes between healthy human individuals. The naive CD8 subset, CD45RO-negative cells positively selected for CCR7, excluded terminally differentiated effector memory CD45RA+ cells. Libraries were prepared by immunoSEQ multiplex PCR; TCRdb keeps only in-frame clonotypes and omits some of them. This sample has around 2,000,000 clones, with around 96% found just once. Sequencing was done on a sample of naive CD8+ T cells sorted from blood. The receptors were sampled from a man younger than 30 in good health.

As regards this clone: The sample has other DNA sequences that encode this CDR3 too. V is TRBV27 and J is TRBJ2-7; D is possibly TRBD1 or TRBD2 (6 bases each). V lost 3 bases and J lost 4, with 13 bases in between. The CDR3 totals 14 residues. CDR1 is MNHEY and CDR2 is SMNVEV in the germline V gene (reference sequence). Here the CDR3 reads CASSFGGPGYEQYF. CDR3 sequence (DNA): TGTGCCAGCAGTTTTGGGGGGCCCGGGTACGAGCAGTACTTC.

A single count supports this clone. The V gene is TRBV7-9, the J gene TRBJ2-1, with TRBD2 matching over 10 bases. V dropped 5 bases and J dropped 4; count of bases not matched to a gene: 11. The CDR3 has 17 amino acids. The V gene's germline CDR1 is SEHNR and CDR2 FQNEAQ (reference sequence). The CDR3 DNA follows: TGTGCCAGCAGCCCGCCTCTAGCGGGAGCCGGGTACAATGAGCAGTTCTTC. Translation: CASSPPLAGAGYNEQFF.

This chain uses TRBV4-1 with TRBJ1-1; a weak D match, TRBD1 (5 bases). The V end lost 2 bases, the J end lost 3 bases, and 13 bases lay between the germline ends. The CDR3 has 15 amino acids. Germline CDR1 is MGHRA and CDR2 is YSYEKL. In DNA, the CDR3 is TGCGCCAGCAGCCAATCTGGGGGGGGTGACACTGAAGCTTTCTTT. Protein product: CASSQSGGGDTEAFF.

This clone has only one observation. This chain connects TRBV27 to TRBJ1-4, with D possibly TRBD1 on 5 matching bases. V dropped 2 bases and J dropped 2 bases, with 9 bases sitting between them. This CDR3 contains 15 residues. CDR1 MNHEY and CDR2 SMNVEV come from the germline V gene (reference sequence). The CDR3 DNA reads TGTGCCAGCAGTTTAGACGGGGACACTAATGAAAAACTGTTTTTT. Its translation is CASSLDGDTNEKLFF.

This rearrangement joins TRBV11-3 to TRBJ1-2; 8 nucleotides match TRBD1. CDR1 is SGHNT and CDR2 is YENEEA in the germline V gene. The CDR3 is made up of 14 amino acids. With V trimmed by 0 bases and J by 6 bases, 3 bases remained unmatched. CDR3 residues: CASSLDWTGNGYTF. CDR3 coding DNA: TGTGCCAGCAGCTTAGATTGGACAGGGAATGGCTACACCTTC. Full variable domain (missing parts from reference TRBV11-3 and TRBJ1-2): EAGVVQSPRYKIIEKKQPVAFWCNPISGHNTLYWYLQNLGQGPELLIRYENEEAVDDSQLPKDRFSAERLKGVDSTLKIQPAELGDSAVYLCASSLDWTGNGYTFGSGTRLTVV.

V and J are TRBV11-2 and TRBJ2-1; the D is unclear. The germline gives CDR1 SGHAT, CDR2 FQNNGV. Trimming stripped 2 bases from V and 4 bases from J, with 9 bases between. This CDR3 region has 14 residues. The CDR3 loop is CASSLLVQYNEQFF. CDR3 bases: TGTGCCAGCAGCTTACTGGTTCAGTACAATGAGCAGTTCTTC.

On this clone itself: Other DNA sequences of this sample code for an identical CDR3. The CDR3 spells CASSPRQGNTGELFF. CDR3 DNA sequence: TGTGCCAGCAGCCCCCGCCAGGGTAACACCGGGGAGCTGTTTTTT. This chain joins TRBV9 and TRBJ2-2, with D possibly being TRBD1 (5 bases). Germline V CDR1 and CDR2: SGDLS, YYNGEE. The CDR3 contains 15 residues. The V end lost 4 bases, the J end lost 2 bases, and 12 bases lay between the germline ends.

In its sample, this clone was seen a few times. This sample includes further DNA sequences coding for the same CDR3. The CDR3 is CASSWTVSSYEQYF. Here the CDR3 DNA reads TGCGCCAGCAGCTGGACAGTTTCCTCCTACGAGCAGTACTTC. The chain carries TRBV5-1 and TRBJ2-7; D possibly corresponds to TRBD1 (6 bases). Germline loops: CDR1 SGHRS, CDR2 YFSETQ. Trimming pared 3 bases from V and 0 bases from J, leaving 10 bases between. The CDR3 sequence is 14 residues long.

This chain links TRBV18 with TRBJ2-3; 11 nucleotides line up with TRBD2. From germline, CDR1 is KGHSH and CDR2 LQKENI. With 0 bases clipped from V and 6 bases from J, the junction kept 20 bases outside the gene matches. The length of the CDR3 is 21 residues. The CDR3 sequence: CASSPPATSGVPLNDPDTQYF. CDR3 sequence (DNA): TGTGCCAGCTCACCACCGGCGACTAGCGGGGTCCCCCTAAACGATCCGGATACGCAGTATTTT. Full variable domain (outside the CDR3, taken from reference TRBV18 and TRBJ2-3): NAGVMQNPRHLVRRRGQEARLRCSPMKGHSHVYWYRQLPEEGLKFMVYLQKENIIDESGMPKERFSAEFPKEGPSILRIQQVVRGDSAAYFCASSPPATSGVPLNDPDTQYFGPGTRLTVL.

The CDR3 nucleotides are TGCGCCAGCAGCCATTTTGGGGGGGGCGAGCAGTACTTC. Encoded protein: CASSHFGGGEQYF. The rearrangement links TRBV4-1 to TRBJ2-7; the match to TRBD2 covers 7 bases. Germline V CDR1 and CDR2: MGHRA, YSYEKL. V dropped 3 bases and J dropped 6; count of bases not matched to a gene: 5. The length of the CDR3 is 13 residues.